These T cell receptor beta chains were read from a single sample in a study of T cells after yellow fever vaccination. TCRdb reprocessed the 5' RACE reads with MiXCR, giving one entry per CDR3 protein. Of about 210,000 distinct CDR3 sequences listed, 2.5% to 3.5% are singletons. Material: CD4+ T cells sorted from PBMCs, obtained 10 days after the yellow fever booster vaccination. All receptors come from a man aged 18 to 29 who received the YFV17D yellow fever vaccine. CDR3s include the opening cysteine and the closing phenylalanine or tryptophan. The D gene is left open where the match is weak. Some rows mark clone size as missing; the rest say once, few, many or name a class of expanded clone.

j_call d_call clone_size cdr3_length v_call cdr3_nt cdr3_aa
TRBJ2-3 NA many 14 TRBV4-2 TGTGCCAGCAGCCAAGAAGCCAGTGTCGATACGCAGTATTTT CASSQEASVDTQYF
TRBJ2-3 NA many 12 TRBV10-2 TGCGCCAGCAGCCGTCTAGCCCCTACGCAGTATTTT CASSRLAPTQYF
TRBJ1-1 NA many 15 TRBV18 TGTGCCAGCTCACCACCCAGCTCGGAGAGGAGTGAAGCTTTCTTT CASSPPSSERSEAFF
TRBJ2-3 NA many 16 TRBV7-2 TGTGCCAGCAGCTTAGGGTCGGGGGGCTCGGGAGATACGCAGTATTTT CASSLGSGGSGDTQYF
TRBJ1-2 NA few 15 TRBV5-1 TGCGCCAGCAGCTTGGTGAACCCAGCTAACTATGGCTACACCTTC CASSLVNPANYGYTF
TRBJ2-3 TRBD2 many 15 TRBV20-1 TGCAGTGCTAGAGAATTAGCGGGGGGGACAGATACGCAGTATTTT CSARELAGGTDTQYF
TRBJ2-3 TRBD1 many 16 TRBV6-1 TGTGCCAGCAATGAACAGGGGATCAGTAGCACAGATACGCAGTATTTT CASNEQGISSTDTQYF
TRBJ1-3 NA NA 16 TRBV3-1 TGTGCCAGCAGCCCTCCCCGACAGGCGCAAGGAAACACCATATATTTT CASSPPRQAQGNTIYF
TRBJ1-2 TRBD1 few 15 TRBV2 TGTGCCAGGGGGACAGGGGAGCCTCAGAACTATGGCTACACCTTC CARGTGEPQNYGYTF
TRBJ2-5 TRBD2 NA 15 TRBV6-2/TRBV6-3 TGTGCCAGCAGCCCCCATAGCGGGGGGGCGGAGACCCAGTACTTC CASSPHSGGAETQYF
TRBJ2-7 TRBD2 few 14 TRBV27 TGTGCCAGCAGTTCGCGGGGGGCCTACTACGAGCAGTACTTC CASSSRGAYYEQYF
TRBJ2-2 TRBD1 many 15 TRBV7-2 TGTGCCAGCAGCTCACGGACAGGGGCCACCGGGGAGCTGTTTTTT CASSSRTGATGELFF
TRBJ2-3 NA NA 15 TRBV5-6 TGTGCCAGCAGCTACGGGAGCTGGGGAACAGATACGCAGTATTTT CASSYGSWGTDTQYF
TRBJ1-1 TRBD1 NA 14 TRBV20-1 TGCAGTGCGGGGACAGGGGCAAGAGAGACTGAAGCTTTCTTT CSAGTGARETEAFF
TRBJ2-1 TRBD2 few 15 TRBV7-2 TGTGCCAGCAGCTTAGAGGCTAGCGGGGGCAATGAGCAGTTCTTC CASSLEASGGNEQFF
TRBJ1-2 NA few 16 TRBV7-2 TGTGCCAGCAGCTTAGGGAGGGGTCAGGGGCCAGGTGGCTACACCTTC CASSLGRGQGPGGYTF
TRBJ1-4 NA NA 15 TRBV6-5 TGTGCCAGCAGCTATGTCAGGGACACCAATGAAAAACTGTTTTTT CASSYVRDTNEKLFF
TRBJ2-2 NA many 18 TRBV5-1 TGCGCCAGCAGCTTGGCCGAAACGGTAGATCCCATCACCGGGGAGCTGTTTTTT CASSLAETVDPITGELFF
TRBJ1-3 NA few 12 TRBV6-6 TGTGCCAGCAGTTACGGAGCCGGACCCATATATTTT CASSYGAGPIYF
TRBJ1-1 NA many 15 TRBV5-1 TGCGCCAGCAGCTCTGACACCGGTATGAACACTGAAGCTTTCTTT CASSSDTGMNTEAFF
TRBJ2-5 TRBD2 many 15 TRBV27 TGTGCCAGCAGTCAACGAGCGGGGGGGGGAGAGACCCAGTACTTC CASSQRAGGGETQYF
TRBJ1-5 NA many 13 TRBV12-3/TRBV12-4 TGTGCCAGCAGTTTAACTGATAGACAGCCCCAGCATTTT CASSLTDRQPQHF
TRBJ1-2 NA NA 14 TRBV4-1 TGCGCCAGCAGCCAAGTTGTACTCATCTATGGCTACACCTTC CASSQVVLIYGYTF
TRBJ2-5 TRBD2 many 14 TRBV11-3 TGTGCCAGCAGCCCGCGGGGGGGCCGCGAGACCCAGTACTTC CASSPRGGRETQYF
TRBJ2-2 NA many 15 TRBV5-6 TGTGCCAGCCTGACCGGGACAAAGAACACCGGGGAGCTGTTTTTT CASLTGTKNTGELFF
TRBJ2-2 TRBD1 many 15 TRBV6-6 TGTGCCAGCACACTGGGACAGGGAAGGACCGGGGAGCTGTTTTTT CASTLGQGRTGELFF
TRBJ1-2 NA few 15 TRBV5-1 TGCGCCAGCAGCTTGGCGGCAGAACTGAGCTATGGCTACACCTTC CASSLAAELSYGYTF
TRBJ2-1 TRBD2 few 16 TRBV29-1 TGCAGCGCAGCCGGGACTAGCGGGGGGACCTACAATGAGCAGTTCTTC CSAAGTSGGTYNEQFF
TRBJ2-1 NA many 11 TRBV7-2 TGTGCCAGCAGCCCCTGGGGTGAGCAGTTCTTC CASSPWGEQFF
TRBJ2-1 NA many 11 TRBV12-3/TRBV12-4 TGTGCCAGCAGTCAACTTTGGGAGCAGTTCTTC CASSQLWEQFF
TRBJ1-2 TRBD1 few 17 TRBV5-1 TGCGCCAGCAGCCAGACAGGGGACCTGAACCTCGACTATGGCTACACCTTC CASSQTGDLNLDYGYTF
TRBJ1-3 NA NA 13 TRBV5-1 TGCGCCAGCAGCCTGGAGGGTCTGGACACCATATATTTT CASSLEGLDTIYF
TRBJ1-2 NA few 13 TRBV11-2 TGTGCCAGCAGCTTAGATCTCGACTATGGCTACACCTTC CASSLDLDYGYTF
TRBJ2-4 NA many 8 TRBV23-1 TGCGCCAGCGACATTCAGTACTTC CASDIQYF